This is a list of T cell receptor beta chains from one sample in a study of cytomegalovirus exposure and HLA in healthy donors. Assay used: immunoSEQ multiplex PCR; TCRdb lists only in-frame clones, some missing. The sample lists about 190,000 clones, more than 75% occurring once. The sequenced sample consisted of PBMCs. The receptors derive from a woman between 50 and 59 years old in good health and CMV-seropositive. CDR3s leave out the opening cysteine and the closing phenylalanine or tryptophan. The D gene is left open where the match is weak.

V gene	D gene	J gene	CDR3 protein
TRBV7-6	TRBD1	TRBJ2-3	ASSPTGAGDTQY
TRBV7-2	NA	TRBJ1-1	ASSLAAGVFTEAF
TRBV5-1	TRBD1	TRBJ2-2	ASSSYRGRNTGELF
TRBV5-4	TRBD1	TRBJ1-5	ASSYRQGSQPQH
TRBV7-6	TRBD1	TRBJ2-5	ASSISGTGKETQY
TRBV29-1	NA	TRBJ1-1	SPWREEAF
TRBV5-5	TRBD2	TRBJ2-3	ASNLGGGGVTDTQY
TRBV7-2	TRBD1	TRBJ1-6	ASSHRGVYNSPLH
TRBV5-6	NA	TRBJ1-1	ASSSAQGNTEAF
TRBV10-3	NA	TRBJ2-7	AVTTHGSSYEQY
TRBV2	NA	TRBJ2-1	ASSEGLGYNEQF
TRBV15	NA	TRBJ2-5	ATSGGRTEETQY
TRBV4-3	NA	TRBJ1-1	ASSQDRRSEAF
TRBV29-1	NA	TRBJ1-1	SAVQGNTEAF
TRBV6-6	TRBD1	TRBJ1-1	ASSLPGQANEAF
TRBV5-4	NA	TRBJ2-5	ASSFQIDKTQY
TRBV2	NA	TRBJ2-4	ASKTGALGNIQY
TRBV20-1	NA	TRBJ1-1	SARDTGEAF
TRBV9	NA	TRBJ1-6	ASSDDQGYNSPLH
TRBV7-2	TRBD1	TRBJ1-1	ASSLGRTGVNTEAF
TRBV7-6	NA	TRBJ2-7	ASSPNSLGGRQY
TRBV5-1	NA	TRBJ2-7	ASNTGGGSGSYEQY
TRBV1	NA	TRBJ2-4	TSSQGRDLAKNIQY
TRBV7-9	NA	TRBJ1-1	ASSSSGFAPEAF
TRBV7-9	NA	TRBJ2-5	ASSYRTVTAETQY
TRBV27	TRBD1	TRBJ1-6	ASSRQGLYNSPLH
TRBV9	NA	TRBJ2-3	ASSVGGGMGDTQY
TRBV5-1	TRBD1	TRBJ2-2	ASSWTGGGTGELF
TRBV6-1	NA	TRBJ1-1	ASSPRHANTEAF
TRBV27	NA	TRBJ2-3	ASSLAGGTDTQY